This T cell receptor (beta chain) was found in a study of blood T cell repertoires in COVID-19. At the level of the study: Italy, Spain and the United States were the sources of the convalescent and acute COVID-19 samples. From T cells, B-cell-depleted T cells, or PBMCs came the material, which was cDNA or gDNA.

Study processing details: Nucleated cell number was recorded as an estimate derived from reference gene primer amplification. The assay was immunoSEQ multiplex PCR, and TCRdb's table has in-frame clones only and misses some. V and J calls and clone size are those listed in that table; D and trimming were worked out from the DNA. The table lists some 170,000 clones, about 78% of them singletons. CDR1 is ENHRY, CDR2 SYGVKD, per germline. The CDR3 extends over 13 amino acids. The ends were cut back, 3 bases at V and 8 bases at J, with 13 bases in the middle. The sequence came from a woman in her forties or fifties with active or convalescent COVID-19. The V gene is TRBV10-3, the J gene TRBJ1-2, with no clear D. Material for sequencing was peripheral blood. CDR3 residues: CAISDKWESGYTF. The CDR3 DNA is TGTGCCATCAGTGATAAATGGGAGAGCGGCTACACCTTC.